The 19 T cell receptor beta chains below were found in one sample sequenced in a study of T cell repertoires in cytomegalovirus infection. TCRdb passed the reads through MiXCR, listing each CDR3 protein once. The sample carries fewer than 350,000 distinct CDR3 sequences, around a sixth recorded once. The sequenced material came from PBMCs. The receptors derive from a human donor in good health (CMV status not recorded). Some clones in this sample may be carry-over from other donors' samples.

The chain joins TRBV20-1 to TRBJ2-3; 14 nucleotides match TRBD2. Germline V gene data show CDR1 as DFQATT and CDR2 as SNEGSKA (reference sequence). The CDR3 is made up of 16 amino acids. V shed 5 bases and J 6 bases; nucleotides not matched to a gene: 10. CDR3 amino acids: CSAQDLTSGGGDTQYF. CDR3 DNA sequence: TGCAGTGCTCAAGACCTGACTAGCGGGGGGGGGGATACGCAGTATTTT.

This chain connects TRBV2 to TRBJ2-5; D remains unclear. CDR1 is SNHLY and CDR2 is FYNNEI in the germline V gene. Trimming took off 7 bases at V and 2 bases at J, with 11 bases between the two ends. This CDR3 spans 13 amino acids. The CDR3 DNA follows: TGTGCCAGCAACATAAGGATTCAAGAGACCCAGTACTTC. Translation gives CASNIRIQETQYF.

The chain has TRBV29-1 and TRBJ2-3, with 11 positions matching TRBD1. The CDR3 covers 14 residues. The junction had 14 bases not matched to a gene; V was cut back by 7 bases and J by 11 bases. The germline gives CDR1 SQVTM, CDR2 ANQGSEA. In nucleotides, the CDR3 is TGCAGCGCGACCGGGACAGGGGGTACATTTCGGCAGTATTTT. Translating it yields CSATGTGGTFRQYF.

This clonotype occurred a few times. The gene calls are TRBV19 and TRBJ2-4; D is tentatively TRBD1 or TRBD2 (5 bases each). V was cut by 4 bases and J by 0 bases, with 16 bases left in between. The CDR3 consists of 17 residues. The germline V gene encodes CDR1 LNHDA and CDR2 SQIVND (reference sequence). CDR3 DNA sequence: TGTGCCAGTAGTAGTTGGGACCGAAGATTAGCCAAAAACATTCAGTACTTC. Translating it yields CASSSWDRRLAKNIQYF.

The chain has TRBV4-1 and TRBJ2-1, with 10 bases identical to TRBD2. From germline, CDR1 is MGHRA and CDR2 YSYEKL. Trimming took 0 bases from V and 4 from J; bases not matched to a gene: 6. The CDR3 spans 17 residues. Here the CDR3 reads CASSQDWPSGGYNEQFF. In DNA form, the CDR3 reads TGCGCCAGCAGCCAAGATTGGCCTAGCGGGGGTTACAATGAGCAGTTCTTC.

This clonotype was counted at least ten times. The chain employs TRBV28 and TRBJ1-4; D ambiguous. The CDR3 is 13 amino acids. The germline V gene encodes CDR1 MDHEN and CDR2 SYDVKM. Trimming cost V 3 bases and J 7 bases, with 9 bases left between them. The CDR3 sequence: CASSFGVSEKLFF. CDR3 coding DNA: TGTGCCAGCAGTTTCGGGGTTTCTGAAAAACTGTTTTTT.

The V call is TRBV5-1, the J call TRBJ1-6; D remains unclear. This CDR3 is built from 13 residues. Between the trimmed V and J ends, which lost 2 bases and 8 bases, there was a span of 8 bases. Germline V lookup: CDR1 SGHRS, CDR2 YFSETQ. For the CDR3, the DNA is TGCGCCAGCAGCTTTATAGTTGATTCACCCCTCCACTTT. This translates into CASSFIVDSPLHF.

There are many counts of this clonotype. The chain links TRBV10-3 to TRBJ2-2; D gene uncertain. CDR3 size: 13 residues. V lost 0 bases and J lost 9, with 8 bases in between. Germline V gene data show CDR1 as ENHRY and CDR2 as SYGVKD. The CDR3 DNA follows: TGTGCCATCAGTGAGTCGTACCTGAGGGAGCTGTTTTTT. It codes for CAISESYLRELFF.

There are many counts of this clonotype. The chain's CDR3 is CASSILQANTGELFF. CDR3 bases: TGTGCCAGTAGTATACTACAGGCCAACACCGGGGAGCTGTTTTTT. V and J are TRBV19 and TRBJ2-2; D may be TRBD1 (5 bases). The CDR3 runs to 15 residues. Trimming cost V 2 bases and J 2 bases, with 9 bases left between them. Germline V gene data show CDR1 as LNHDA and CDR2 as SQIVND (reference sequence).

This clonotype was seen repeatedly, ten times or more. The V and J genes are TRBV6-2 or TRBV6-3 and TRBJ1-2, with a weak D call TRBD1 (6 bases). The length of the CDR3 is 14 residues. V dropped 3 bases and J dropped 3 bases, with 11 bases sitting between them. In germline, CDR1 is MNHEY, CDR2 SVGEGT. The CDR3 DNA is TGTGCCAGCAGTTATGGGGGCGCATACTATGGCTACACCTTC. Translation: CASSYGGAYYGYTF.

This clonotype was picked up a small number of times. The CDR3 spells CASTDLGGAYNEQFF. In DNA form, the CDR3 reads TGTGCCAGTACCGATCTGGGGGGAGCTTACAATGAGCAGTTCTTC. J is TRBJ2-1 and V is TRBV19, with a tentative D call TRBD2 (6 bases). This CDR3 contains 15 residues. Germline assignment: CDR1 LNHDA and CDR2 SQIVND (reference sequence). V was pared by 7 bases and J by 4 bases, with 17 bases between. The complete variable domain, with remaining parts taken from reference TRBV19 and TRBJ2-1, reads DGGITQSPKYLFRKEGQNVTLSCEQNLNHDAMYWYRQDPGQGLRLIYYSQIVNDFQKGDIAEGYSVSREKKESFPLTVTSAQKNPTAFYLCASTDLGGAYNEQFFGPGTRLTVL.

This clonotype was detected many times. V and J are TRBV7-2 and TRBJ2-3, with 10 bases lining up with TRBD1. Germline trimming cut 4 bases from V and 1 base from J; bases unmatched to any gene: 8. CDR1 and CDR2 (germline): SGHTA, FQGNSA. The CDR3 is 17 residues long. The CDR3, as DNA: TGTGCCAGCAGCTCAGGTCCCGGGACAGGGGGCACAGATACGCAGTATTTT. As protein: CASSSGPGTGGTDTQYF.

The chain uses TRBV27 and TRBJ1-1; 8 positions agree with TRBD1. Germline CDR1 MNHEY, CDR2 SMNVEV (reference sequence). The CDR3 is made up of 17 amino acids. V shed 1 base, J shed 5 bases, and the junction held 12 bases outside the gene matches. CDR3 sequence reads: CASSLYPPFTGGTEAFF. CDR3 bases: TGTGCCAGCAGTTTATATCCCCCCTTTACAGGGGGTACTGAAGCTTTCTTT.

In its sample, this clonotype was seen a few times. CDR3: CASTDFTGELFF. CDR3 nucleotide sequence: TGTGCCAGCACCGACTTTACCGGGGAGCTGTTTTTT. The chain carries TRBV28 and TRBJ2-2; D gene uncertain. Germline CDR1 reads MDHEN; CDR2 reads SYDVKM. The V and J ends lost 7 bases and 5 bases respectively, with 8 bases between them. CDR3 length equals 12 residues.

The chain joins TRBV27 to TRBJ2-7; TRBD1 aligns across 9 bases. Germline V gene sequence: CDR1 MNHEY, CDR2 SMNVEV (reference sequence). The J segment lost 1 base and the V segment lost 0 bases, leaving 4 bases of the junction unmatched. The CDR3 length is 16 residues. The CDR3, as DNA: TGTGCCAGCAGTTTATCAGACAGGGGGGGATCCTACGAGCAGTACTTC. Translated, it gives CASSLSDRGGSYEQYF.

This clonotype was detected many times. The chain recombines TRBV7-2 with TRBJ2-5; 8 bases are shared with TRBD2. The length of the CDR3 is 18 residues. With V trimmed by 5 bases and J by 0 bases, 14 bases remained unmatched. In germline, CDR1 is SGHTA, CDR2 FQGNSA. CDR3 amino acids: CASSIGWLAGTYQETQYF. The DNA for the CDR3 is TGTGCCAGCAGCATAGGATGGTTAGCGGGGACGTACCAAGAGACCCAGTACTTC.

Only a few counts were recorded for this clonotype. This chain connects TRBV12-3 or TRBV12-4 to TRBJ1-1; D ambiguous. The CDR3 length is 12 residues. V was cut by 3 bases and J by 8 bases, with 10 bases left in between. CDR3 protein: CASSFRSREAFF. The CDR3 DNA sequence: TGTGCCAGCAGTTTTAGGAGTAGGGAAGCTTTCTTT.

V usage is TRBV18 and J usage is TRBJ1-4; 9 positions match TRBD1. From germline, CDR1 is KGHSH and CDR2 LQKENI. This CDR3 has 16 residues. The trim removed 4 bases at V and 8 bases at J, leaving 11 bases unmatched. In DNA form, the CDR3 reads TGTGCCAGCTCACGGACGGCTACCGGGACAGGGGAAAAACTGTTTTTT. It yields the protein CASSRTATGTGEKLFF.

The chain combines TRBV10-3 with TRBJ2-2, with D unresolved. The germline V gene encodes CDR1 ENHRY and CDR2 SYGVKD. CDR3 size: 15 residues. The V and J ends lost 3 bases and 0 bases respectively, with 8 bases between them. The CDR3 DNA sequence: TGTGCCATCAGTGATAAAGACGCGAACACCGGGGAGCTGTTTTTT. It codes for CAISDKDANTGELFF.